A single sample gave rise to the 7 T cell receptor beta chains below, sequenced in a study of monozygotic twins with inflammatory bowel disease. TCRdb re-analyzed the 5' RACE reads; it lists each CDR3 protein once, without DNA. The sample includes around 190,000 distinct CDR3 sequences. Sequences were obtained from blood. The source of these receptors is a human donor with ulcerative colitis or Crohn's disease, or a healthy co-twin of an affected twin (not recorded which).

The V call is TRBV7-9, the J call TRBJ1-1; checking the TCRdb D call of TRBD1 is not possible without DNA. CDR3 length equals 11 residues. Looked up from germline, CDR1 is SEHNR and CDR2 is FQNEAQ (reference sequence). The chain's CDR3 is CALTRGTEAFF.

This sequence joins TRBV5-1 and TRBJ1-4; TCRdb lists TRBD1, though no DNA is available to test this call. CDR3 length: 18 amino acids. Germline-derived CDR1 and CDR2 are SGHRS and YFSETQ. CDR3 sequence reads: CASSLEGQLGATNEKLFF. The full variable domain, its missing parts supplied by reference TRBV5-1 and TRBJ1-4, is KAGVTQTPRYLIKTRGQQVTLSCSPISGHRSVSWYQQTPGQGLQFLFEYFSETQRNKGNFPGRFSGRQFSNSRSEMNVSTLELGDSALYLCASSLEGQLGATNEKLFFGSGTQLSVL.

J is TRBJ1-6 and V is TRBV19; TCRdb returns TRBD1, unconfirmable since there is no DNA. CDR3 length: 14 residues. Germline V gene data show CDR1 as LNHDA and CDR2 as SQIVND (reference sequence). The CDR3 loop is CASSLSGKYSPLHF.

The J gene is TRBJ2-1, the V gene TRBV10-3; TCRdb picks TRBD2, but there is no DNA to check that call. The length of the CDR3 is 16 residues. The V gene's germline CDR1 is ENHRY and CDR2 SYGVKD. The chain's CDR3 is CAISESSPAGGGEQFF.

The chain recombines TRBV4-2 with TRBJ2-3; TCRdb gives TRBD2 as the D gene, but with no DNA this cannot be confirmed. Germline CDR1 LGHNA, CDR2 YNFKEQ. This CDR3 has 18 residues. The CDR3 loop reads CASSLGALAGGPGDTQYF.

The V and J genes are TRBV7-9 and TRBJ2-2; TCRdb's D call of TRBD2 is untestable without DNA. This CDR3 contains 15 residues. Germline CDR1 reads SEHNR; CDR2 reads FQNEAQ (reference sequence). The CDR3 region is CASSSPNLNTGELFF.

The V gene is TRBV20-1, the J gene TRBJ2-1; TCRdb picks TRBD2, but there is no DNA to check that call. The CDR3 is 15 amino acids. CDR1 and CDR2 (germline): DFQATT, SNEGSKA (reference sequence). The CDR3 sequence: CSAREGLAGGNEQFF.